A selection of T cell receptor beta chains follows, all from one sample in a study of OX40 agonist ivuxolimab in advanced cancers. Sequencing used immunoSEQ multiplex PCR; TCRdb keeps in-frame clones, though not all of them. The sample shows around 79,000 clones, 90% to 95% of them seen only once. The sequences come from CD4+ or CD8+ T cells sorted from blood, collected in a trial of the OX40 agonist ivuxolimab. These receptors were collected from an adult with an advanced solid tumor such as melanoma, head and neck, liver or kidney cancer. CDR3s include the opening cysteine and the closing phenylalanine or tryptophan. Each record gives: D gene, CDR3 length, V gene, clone size, J gene, CDR3 DNA, CDR3 protein. D genes are given only for firm matches. Clone size, where shown, is once, few, many, or a class for clones that have expanded.

.	13	TRBV6-1	.	TRBJ2-5	TGTGCCAGCAGTGAAGTCGGAGGAGAGACCCAGTACTTC	CASSEVGGETQYF
TRBD2	15	TRBV5-1	.	TRBJ2-7	TGCGCCAGCAGCTCGGCTAGCGGAGGTCTCTACGAGCAGTACTTC	CASSSASGGLYEQYF
.	15	TRBV7-2	.	TRBJ2-7	TGTGCCAGCTCTAGGGTGGGACCGTTAACGTACGAGCAGTACTTC	CASSRVGPLTYEQYF
.	14	TRBV7-2	.	TRBJ1-2	TGTGCCAGCAGCCGACCCGACAGTTCCTATGGCTACACCTTC	CASSRPDSSYGYTF
.	14	TRBV5-6	.	TRBJ1-1	TGTGCCAGCAGCCCGGGACTTGCGAACACTGAAGCTTTCTTT	CASSPGLANTEAFF
.	15	TRBV7-2	once	TRBJ2-7	TGTGCCAGCAGCTTAGGAGAACTAGGAGCATTCGAGCAGTACTTC	CASSLGELGAFEQYF
.	10	TRBV28	.	TRBJ2-7	TGTGCCAGCAGAACATACGAGCAGTACTTC	CASRTYEQYF
.	13	TRBV7-2	.	TRBJ2-7	TGTGCCAGCAGCTTAGCAGCCTCCTACGAGCAGTACTTC	CASSLAASYEQYF
.	13	TRBV19	.	TRBJ1-1	TGTGCCAGTCGGAAGGCAAGGAACACTGAAGCTTTCTTT	CASRKARNTEAFF
.	16	TRBV6-6	.	TRBJ1-4	TGTGCCAGCAGTTCAGCACCGGGCCTAAGCGGTGAAAAACTGTTTTTT	CASSSAPGLSGEKLFF
TRBD2	16	TRBV9	.	TRBJ2-1	TGTGCCAGCAGCGTGGGGGGAGGGCAACAACCGAATGAGCAGTTCTTC	CASSVGGGQQPNEQFF